This paragraph covers one T cell receptor beta chain sequence. In its sample, this clonotype was seen a few times. This clone's antigen is unknown. No base qualities exist here, and no much larger clone lies one base off it. Sequenced using an Illumina HiSeq 2500. Quantitative 5'-RACE with molecular barcodes was the method used to prepare the TCR beta libraries. From the authors' description of their analysis: A new computational method, built on a probabilistic model of VDJ rearrangement, was used to identify disease-linked TCR variants. The raw public data were reprocessed by TCRdb itself: fastp quality trimming at Q25, MiXCR clonotype calling, in-frame beta chains only. Rows with a matching CDR3 protein are joined into one entry that keeps the most common DNA and genes. It is TCRdb's table, rather than the study itself, that gives the V and J calls and clone size. Within this sample are around 150,000 distinct CDR3 sequences, with around 18% of them counted one time only. The ten largest clonotypes hold about 8.2% of the sample.

Trimmed from V: 3 bases; trimmed from J: 2 bases; junction bases lacking a gene match: 2. Taken from cysteine to phenylalanine, the CDR3 has 15 residues. Only CDR3 DNA remains: 45 bases, in frame from the first base. The entry originates in a study of CD8 T cells in ankylosing spondylitis (dated 2017 in TCRdb). General notes on the study: T cell receptor beta repertoires were profiled in healthy donors and ankylosing spondylitis patients so that disease-linked TCR variants could be found. In total, the full study cohort was made up of about 110 healthy donors and 25 to 30 ankylosing spondylitis patients. Peripheral blood was sampled, and synovial fluid was additionally collected from ankylosing spondylitis patients. Paper-wide results and their limitations: A TCR beta motif made up of several highly homologous amino acid variants appeared to be characteristic of blood from ankylosing spondylitis patients. The disease-linked clones were reported as significantly enriched in matched synovial fluid samples from ankylosing spondylitis patients. A CD8+ phenotype was shown by the disease-linked clones, which were found at relatively low frequencies in peripheral blood. Some motif variants had previously been reported in the synovial fluid and blood of reactive arthritis patients, which suggests shared mechanisms of disease initiation.

Source material: blood, either unsorted or a sorted T cell fraction (not recorded which). The chain is assembled from TRBV12-3 or TRBV12-4 and TRBJ2-3, with 10 bases aligning to TRBD1. The receptor's source is a male donor with ankylosing spondylitis or in good health (not recorded which). This receptor has the CDR3 CASSLGQGNTDTQYF. The DNA reads as follows: TGTGCCAGCAGTTTGGGACAGGGGAACACAGATACGCAGTATTTT.